This T cell receptor beta chain was found in a study of T-cell memory formation after mild COVID-19. Study-wide context: TCR clustering was largely donor specific. Whole-study results and caveats: For contracting clones, CD4+ ones sat mainly in CM and EM, CD8+ in EMRA. There was a balanced CD4/CD8 profile in clones contracting day 15 to 85, and later expanders leaned CD4+.

The TCR alpha and TCR beta cDNA libraries, bearing sample barcodes and UMIs, were generated by 5'RACE using constant-segment primers. TCRdb ran MiXCR on the 5' RACE reads and lists one entry per CDR3 protein. Among about 350,000 distinct CDR3 sequences listed, 13% to 15% were seen once. Regarding this clonotype: Antigen: not known.

The sequenced sample consisted of PBMCs or a T cell subset sorted from them (not recorded which). The receptor's source is a man younger than 35 who had mild COVID-19 (a few samples of this study predate the infection). Cell type and time point are not known.

CDR3 DNA sequence: TGTGCCAGCAGCTTAAGTGCGGCAGTCACTGAAGCTTTCTTT. This encodes CASSLSAAVTEAFF. The gene calls are TRBV7-9 and TRBJ1-1; no clear D. CDR1 is SEHNR, CDR2 FQNEAQ, per germline (reference sequence). Trimming pared 2 bases from V and 4 bases from J, leaving 11 bases between. The CDR3 has 14 residues.